The 30 T cell receptor beta chains below all came from one sample that was sequenced in a study of identical twins (dated by TCRdb to the mid-2010s). Libraries were built with 5' RACE. Reads for this sample came from an Illumina HiSeq 2000. The public reads were run again by TCRdb, first through fastp at Q25 and then through MiXCR, and only productive beta chains were kept. Identical CDR3 protein sequences are pooled into one entry, listed with their most common genes and DNA. This sample comprises 1.5 million or so distinct CDR3 sequences, about 32% of them detected only once. The ten top clones hold roughly 0.3% of the sample. The sample consisted of cord blood. The receptors come from a newborn girl in good health.

The rearrangement joins TRBV20-1 to TRBJ1-1; possibly TRBD1 for D (5 bases). Germline CDR1 reads DFQATT; CDR2 reads SNEGSKA (reference sequence). The CDR3 has 14 residues. Trimming removed 5 bases from V and 7 bases from J, with 20 bases in between. CDR3 sequence: CSAHHPRRQREAFF. CDR3 nucleotides: TGCAGTGCTCACCACCCCCGACGACAGCGTGAAGCTTTCTTT.

This clonotype occurred many times. This chain uses TRBV20-1 with TRBJ1-2; D unclear. V lost 6 bases, J lost 2 bases, and 7 bases lay in between. This CDR3 contains 11 residues. Germline-derived CDR1 and CDR2 are DFQATT and SNEGSKA (reference sequence). As DNA, the CDR3 is TGCAGTGCGACGGAAAACTATGGCTACACCTTC. Encoded protein: CSATENYGYTF.

The V gene is TRBV6-5, the J gene TRBJ2-3, with 9 bases matching TRBD1. CDR1 and CDR2 (germline): MNHEY, SVGAGI. The V segment lost 2 bases and the J segment 1 base; nucleotides outside the gene matches: 4. The CDR3 consists of 16 residues. The CDR3 DNA follows: TGTGCCAGCAGTTACCTCCGGACAGGGGGCACAGATACGCAGTATTTT. Protein product: CASSYLRTGGTDTQYF.

In DNA form, the CDR3 reads TGTGCCAGCAGGGATAGCCGGGGACAGGGGGCGCCCCCTCAAGGGAATCAGCCCCAGCATTTT. Its translation is CASRDSRGQGAPPQGNQPQHF. The chain carries TRBV21-1 and TRBJ1-5; the table gives TRBD1 as D, unverified against the DNA. TRBV21-1 is a known pseudogene. The CDR3 runs to 21 residues.

V and J are TRBV12-3 or TRBV12-4 and TRBJ1-5, with a tentative D call TRBD1 (6 bases). This CDR3 comprises 17 residues. With 3 bases removed from V and 2 bases from J, the gap between germline ends came to 17 bases. The CDR3 DNA is TGTGCCAGCAGTTTCTGTCGGGGGGGGCTTTGCAATCAGCCCCAGCATTTT. Translated, it gives CASSFCRGGLCNQPQHF.

The rearrangement uses TRBV28 and TRBJ2-7, with a possible D match to TRBD1 (7 bases). The CDR3 totals 21 residues. V was clipped by 3 bases and J by 0 bases, with 30 bases between them. CDR1 is MDHEN and CDR2 is SYDVKM in the germline V gene. CDR3 residues: CASSFPTGTVEVRAGSYEQYF. The CDR3 region has the DNA TGTGCCAGCAGTTTCCCCACTGGGACAGTGGAAGTCAGAGCGGGCTCCTACGAGCAGTACTTC.

The chain links TRBV24-1 to TRBJ2-1; D remains unclear. The germline CDR1 and CDR2 sequences are KGHDR and SFDVKD. V gave up 5 bases and J gave up 0 bases, with 10 bases separating them. CDR3 size: 15 residues. The CDR3 here is CATSGERRSYNEQFF. CDR3 nucleotides: TGTGCCACCAGTGGGGAACGACGCTCCTACAATGAGCAGTTCTTC.

This clonotype was picked up a small number of times. The chain combines TRBV19 with TRBJ1-2, with TRBD1 matching over 7 bases. Germline V gives CDR1 LNHDA, CDR2 SQIVND (reference sequence). The CDR3 loop spans 13 amino acids. Losses at the gene ends were 10 bases for V and 4 bases for J; bases not matched to a gene: 9. The CDR3 reads CATQNRDSYGYTF. DNA of the CDR3: TGTGCCACCCAGAACCGGGACAGCTATGGCTACACCTTC.

This clonotype turned up a few times. The chain is built from TRBV29-1 and TRBJ2-5, with 7 nucleotides matching TRBD2. CDR3 length equals 9 residues. Per the germline V gene, CDR1 is SQVTM and CDR2 is ANQGSEA. The V and J ends lost 4 bases and 11 bases, in that order; junction bases with no gene match: 1. In DNA, the CDR3 is TGCAGCGTTGGGGGGGGGCAGTACTTC. Translated: CSVGGGQYF.

This clonotype occurred once. The chain uses TRBV12-3 or TRBV12-4 and TRBJ1-5; D is unclear. Between the trimmed V and J ends, which lost 5 bases and 3 bases, there was a span of 14 bases. CDR3 length equals 15 residues. Here the CDR3 DNA reads TGTGCCAGCAGTGGGTCCAGGAATTACAATCAGCCCCAGCATTTT. Translating it yields CASSGSRNYNQPQHF.

Only a few counts were recorded for this clonotype. The rearrangement uses TRBV29-1 and TRBJ2-3; D possibly corresponds to TRBD2 (7 bases). The germline V gene encodes CDR1 SQVTM and CDR2 ANQGSEA. The CDR3 runs 15 residues. The germline V and J ends were trimmed by 6 bases and 3 bases, with 19 bases remaining between them. As DNA, the CDR3 is TGCAGCGTCTCCCCCGCGCGGGGGCCTACAGATACGCAGTATTTT. Its translation: CSVSPARGPTDTQYF.

V usage is TRBV5-8 and J usage is TRBJ2-2; D gene uncertain. Germline CDR1 and CDR2: SGHTS and YDEGEE. There are 16 residues in the CDR3. Trimming cost V 2 bases and J 0 bases, with 11 bases left between them. CDR3 protein: CASSLRARSNTGELFF. CDR3 DNA: TGTGCCAGCAGCTTACGGGCCAGATCGAACACCGGGGAGCTGTTTTTT.

The chain joins TRBV2 to TRBJ1-1; maybe TRBD1 (6 bases). In germline, CDR1 is SNHLY, CDR2 FYNNEI. The V and J ends lost 6 bases and 10 bases respectively, with 15 bases between them. The length of the CDR3 is 12 residues. CDR3 nucleotides: TGTGCCAGCAGCTTACAGGGCGGGAGAGCTTTCTTT. Translation: CASSLQGGRAFF.

This clonotype was seen a handful of times. Mismatch with germline at one junction end may stem from a read error. This sequence joins TRBV7-9 and TRBJ1-4, with a possible D match to TRBD1 (6 bases). The CDR3 sequence is 14 residues long. Per the germline V gene, CDR1 is SEHNR and CDR2 is FQNEAQ (reference sequence). This CDR3 reads CTSSLGGGNEKLFF. CDR3 in DNA: TGTACCAGCAGCTTAGGTGGGGGCAATGAAAAACTGTTTTTT.

The table lists this clonotype with a count of one. The chain joins TRBV5-1 to TRBJ2-3; TRBD1 agrees at 7 bases. Trimming cost V 3 bases and J 1 base; bases outside gene matches: 5. The germline V gene has CDR1 SGHRS and CDR2 YFSETQ. This CDR3 has 15 residues. The CDR3 bases are TGCGCCAGCAGCTGGATGGGGACAGGCACAGATACGCAGTATTTT. Translating it yields CASSWMGTGTDTQYF.

The rearrangement links TRBV3-1 to TRBJ2-3, with TRBD2 identical over 12 bases. The V segment lost 4 bases and the J segment 0 bases; nucleotides outside the gene matches: 5. Germline V lookup: CDR1 LGHDT, CDR2 YNNKEL (reference sequence). This CDR3 contains 17 residues. CDR3 residues: CASSPTSGGLSTDTQYF. CDR3 sequence (DNA): TGTGCCAGCAGCCCGACTAGCGGGGGACTAAGCACAGATACGCAGTATTTT.

This rearrangement joins TRBV2 to TRBJ2-1; no clear D. The V end was cut by 3 bases, the J end by 12 bases, with 9 bases between. The CDR3 consists of 11 residues. Germline V lookup: CDR1 SNHLY, CDR2 FYNNEI. The CDR3 nucleotides are TGTGCCAGCAGTGAGGAGAGGCGGCAGTTCTTC. This translates into CASSEERRQFF. Complete variable domain (other parts from reference TRBV2 and TRBJ2-1): EPEVTQTPSHQVTQMGQEVILRCVPISNHLYFYWYRQILGQKVEFLVSFYNNEISEKSEIFDDQFSVERPDGSNFTLKIRSTKLEDSAMYFCASSEERRQFFGPGTRLTVL.

This clonotype was detected only a few times. V and J are TRBV12-3 or TRBV12-4 and TRBJ2-2; the match to TRBD2 covers 7 bases. There are 15 residues in the CDR3. The V and J ends lost 3 bases and 2 bases, in that order; junction bases with no gene match: 3. CDR3 sequence reads: CASSFLGLNTGELFF. In nucleotides, the CDR3 is TGTGCCAGCAGTTTTTTGGGACTAAACACCGGGGAGCTGTTTTTT.

Worth noting for this clonotype: Because the CDR3 is missing its conserved closing phenylalanine or tryptophan, this is likely a read error. This chain joins TRBV10-2 and TRBJ2-3, with 8 bases fitting TRBD1. This CDR3 spans 14 amino acids. The J segment lost 6 bases and the V segment lost 8 bases, leaving 10 bases of the junction unmatched. Germline CDR1 reads WSHSY; CDR2 reads SAAADI. This CDR3 reads CASAEDRALDTQYL. The CDR3 coding sequence is TGCGCCAGCGCTGAGGACAGGGCCTTGGATACGCAGTATTTG.

V is TRBV10-3 and J is TRBJ2-1, with D uncertain. Germline V CDR1 and CDR2: ENHRY, SYGVKD. The V gene lost 0 bases and the J gene lost 8 bases, with 8 bases spanning the gap. The CDR3 is 13 residues long. CDR3 region: CAISESGHDEQFF. CDR3 DNA: TGTGCCATCAGTGAGTCCGGGCACGATGAGCAGTTCTTC.

V and J are TRBV7-9 and TRBJ2-1, with unresolved D. V shed 2 bases and J shed 2 bases, with 13 bases lying between them. The V gene's germline CDR1 is SEHNR and CDR2 FQNEAQ (reference sequence). The CDR3 is made up of 16 amino acids. The CDR3 here is CASSLKTGLTYNEQFF. Written as DNA, the CDR3 is TGTGCCAGCAGCTTAAAGACCGGGCTTACCTACAATGAGCAGTTCTTC.

The V and J genes are TRBV20-1 and TRBJ2-3; 10 nucleotides agree with TRBD2. V dropped 3 bases and J dropped 6; count of bases not matched to a gene: 6. Germline CDR1 reads DFQATT; CDR2 reads SNEGSKA (reference sequence). The CDR3 loop spans 14 amino acids. The chain's CDR3 is CSASASGSGDTQYF. As DNA, the CDR3 is TGCAGTGCTAGTGCTAGCGGGAGTGGTGATACGCAGTATTTT.

The chain is built from TRBV12-3 or TRBV12-4 and TRBJ1-2; D is perhaps TRBD1 (6 bases). This CDR3 has 14 residues. Trimming cost V 9 bases and J 2 bases, with 16 bases left between them. The CDR3 region has the DNA TGTGCCAGTTCAACCAGGGGACCAAACTATGGCTACACCTTC. This gives the protein CASSTRGPNYGYTF.

Remarks on this clonotype: Compared with germline, one end of the junction differs, possibly owing to a read error. CDR3 DNA: TGTGCCAGCAGCCAAGACGGTAGCGGGAGGGCCCCCTACAGTGAGCAGTTCTTC. This gives the protein CASSQDGSGRAPYSEQFF. The J gene is TRBJ2-1, the V gene TRBV4-2; TRBD2 matches 11 bases. This CDR3 contains 18 residues. Germline V gene sequence: CDR1 LGHNA, CDR2 YNFKEQ.

This chain connects TRBV9 to TRBJ2-1, with 8 positions matching TRBD2. There are 15 residues in the CDR3. The germline gives CDR1 SGDLS, CDR2 YYNGEE. Trimming at V came to 4 bases and at J to 6 bases, leaving 9 bases not matched to a gene. The CDR3: CASSPFPGGVNEQFF. CDR3 DNA sequence: TGTGCCAGCAGCCCCTTCCCGGGGGGGGTCAATGAGCAGTTCTTC.

The genes are TRBV21-1 and TRBJ2-1; the table's D call, TRBD1, was not checked against the DNA. TRBV21-1 is a recognized pseudogene. This CDR3 is built from 13 residues. In nucleotides, the CDR3 is TGTGCCAGCAGCAAAGGGGACAACAATGAGCAGTTCTTC. It specifies CASSKGDNNEQFF.

V is TRBV7-2 and J is TRBJ2-5; 8 bases align to TRBD2. This CDR3 has 15 residues. After removal of 5 bases from V and 6 bases from J, the junction contained 11 bases not matched to a gene. Germline assignment: CDR1 SGHTA and CDR2 FQGNSA. The CDR3 reads CASSPGWTSKQTQYF. The CDR3 DNA follows: TGTGCCAGCAGCCCAGGGTGGACTAGCAAGCAGACCCAGTACTTC. Looking up the rest from reference TRBV7-2 and TRBJ2-5 gives the full variable domain: GAGVSQSPSNKVTEKGKDVELRCDPISGHTALYWYRQSLGQGLEFLIYFQGNSAPDKSGLPSDRFSAERTGGSVSTLTIQRTQQEDSAVYLCASSPGWTSKQTQYFGPGTRLLVL.

This clonotype occurred a few times. The V call is TRBV3-1, the J call TRBJ2-7, with a tentative D call TRBD2 (5 bases). CDR1 and CDR2 (germline): LGHDT, YNNKEL (reference sequence). This CDR3 has 15 amino acids. The V end was cut by 5 bases, the J end by 6 bases, with 20 bases between. CDR3 sequence (DNA): TGTGCCAGCAGCGCGAGTTTTGCTGCTAGCCGCGAGCAGTACTTC. It translates to CASSASFAASREQYF.

This clonotype has a handful of counts. The rearrangement links TRBV7-8 to TRBJ2-7, with 8 bases matching TRBD1. The germline gives CDR1 SGHVS, CDR2 FQNEAQ. V was pared by 6 bases and J by 4 bases, with 11 bases of the junction left unmatched. The length of the CDR3 is 15 residues. The CDR3 nucleotides are TGTGCCAGCAGTCCTGGTGGGACAGGCCCTTACGAGCAGTACTTC. Translation gives CASSPGGTGPYEQYF.

V is TRBV9 and J is TRBJ1-2, with TRBD1 as a possible D gene (5 bases). The CDR3 is made up of 15 amino acids. V was trimmed by 0 bases and J by 4 bases, leaving 13 bases between them. Germline lookup yields CDR1 SGDLS and CDR2 YYNGEE. This CDR3 is CASSVGGRNGYGYTF. The CDR3, as DNA: TGTGCCAGCAGCGTAGGGGGCAGGAACGGCTATGGCTACACCTTC.